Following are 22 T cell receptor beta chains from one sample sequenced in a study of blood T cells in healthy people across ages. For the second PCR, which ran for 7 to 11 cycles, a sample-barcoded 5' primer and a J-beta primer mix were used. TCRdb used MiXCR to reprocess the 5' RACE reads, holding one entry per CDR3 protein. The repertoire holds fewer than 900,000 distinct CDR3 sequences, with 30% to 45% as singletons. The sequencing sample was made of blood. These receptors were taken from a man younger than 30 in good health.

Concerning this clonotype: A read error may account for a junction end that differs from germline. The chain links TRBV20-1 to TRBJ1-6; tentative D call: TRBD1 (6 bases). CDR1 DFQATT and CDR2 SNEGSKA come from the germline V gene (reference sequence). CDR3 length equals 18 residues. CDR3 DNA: TGCAGTGCTTCGAGGGGGAGGGAACCATTCTCCTATAATTCACCCCCCCACTTT. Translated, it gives CSASRGREPFSYNSPPHF.

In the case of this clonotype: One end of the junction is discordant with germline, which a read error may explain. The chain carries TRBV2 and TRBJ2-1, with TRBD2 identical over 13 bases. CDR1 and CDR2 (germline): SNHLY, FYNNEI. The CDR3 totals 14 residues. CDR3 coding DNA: TGTGTCAGCCTAACTAGCGGGGGGGCGGGTGAGCAGTTCTTC. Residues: CVSLTSGGAGEQFF.

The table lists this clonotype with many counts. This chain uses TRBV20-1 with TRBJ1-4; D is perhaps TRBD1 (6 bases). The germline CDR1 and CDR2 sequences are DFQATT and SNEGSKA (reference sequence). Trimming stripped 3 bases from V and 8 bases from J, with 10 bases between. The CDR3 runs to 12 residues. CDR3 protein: CSARPGTEKLFF. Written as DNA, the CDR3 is TGCAGTGCTAGGCCCGGGACAGAAAAACTGTTTTTT.

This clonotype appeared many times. The CDR3 DNA sequence: TGTGCCAGCAGTTCCCTCGGAAACATTCAGTACTTC. It encodes CASSSLGNIQYF. V usage is TRBV27 and J usage is TRBJ2-4; D is undetermined. V was pared by 4 bases and J by 6 bases, with 7 bases between. From germline, CDR1 is MNHEY and CDR2 SMNVEV (reference sequence). The CDR3 loop spans 12 amino acids.

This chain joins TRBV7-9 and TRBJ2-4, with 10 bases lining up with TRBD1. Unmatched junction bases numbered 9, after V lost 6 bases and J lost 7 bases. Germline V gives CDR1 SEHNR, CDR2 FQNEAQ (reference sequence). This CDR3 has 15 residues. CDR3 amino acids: CASSPLTGGGNIQYF. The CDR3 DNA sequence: TGTGCCAGCAGTCCTCTGACAGGGGGCGGTAACATTCAGTACTTC.

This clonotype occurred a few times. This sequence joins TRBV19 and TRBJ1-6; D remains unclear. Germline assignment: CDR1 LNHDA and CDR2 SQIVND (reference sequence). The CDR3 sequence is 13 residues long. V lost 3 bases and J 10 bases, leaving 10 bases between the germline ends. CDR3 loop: CASSITTRSPLHF. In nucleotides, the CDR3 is TGTGCCAGTAGTATCACTACCAGGTCACCCCTCCACTTT.

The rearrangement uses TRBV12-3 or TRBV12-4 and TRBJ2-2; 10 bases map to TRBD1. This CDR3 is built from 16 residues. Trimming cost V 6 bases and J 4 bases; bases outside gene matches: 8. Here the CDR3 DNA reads TGTGCCAGCAGCAGAGACAGGGGGCCGATCACCGGGGAGCTGTTTTTT. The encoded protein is CASSRDRGPITGELFF.

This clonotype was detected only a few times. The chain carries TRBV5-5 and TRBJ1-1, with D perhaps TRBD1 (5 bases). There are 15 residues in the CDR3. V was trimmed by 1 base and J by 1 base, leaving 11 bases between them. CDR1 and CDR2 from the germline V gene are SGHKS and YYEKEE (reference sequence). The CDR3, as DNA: TGTGCCAGCAGCTTGTTGGGACGGACGAACACTGAAGCTTTCTTT. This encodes CASSLLGRTNTEAFF.

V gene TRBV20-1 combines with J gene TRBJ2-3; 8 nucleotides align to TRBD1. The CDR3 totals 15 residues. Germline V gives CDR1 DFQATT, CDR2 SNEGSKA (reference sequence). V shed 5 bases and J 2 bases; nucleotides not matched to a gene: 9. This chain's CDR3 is CSAGVRDRHTDTQYF. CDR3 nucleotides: TGCAGTGCTGGAGTCCGGGACAGGCACACAGATACGCAGTATTTT.

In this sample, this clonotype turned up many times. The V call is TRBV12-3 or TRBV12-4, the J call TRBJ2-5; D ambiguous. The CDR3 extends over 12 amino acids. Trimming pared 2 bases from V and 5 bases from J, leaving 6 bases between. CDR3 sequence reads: CASSLFSETQYF. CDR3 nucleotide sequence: TGTGCCAGCAGTTTATTCTCCGAGACCCAGTACTTC.

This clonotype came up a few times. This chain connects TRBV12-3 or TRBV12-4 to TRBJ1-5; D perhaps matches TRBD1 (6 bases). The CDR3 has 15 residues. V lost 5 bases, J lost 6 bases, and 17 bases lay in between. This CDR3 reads CASSRETGGTQPQHF. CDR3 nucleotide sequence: TGTGCCAGCAGTCGTGAGACAGGCGGCACTCAGCCCCAGCATTTT.

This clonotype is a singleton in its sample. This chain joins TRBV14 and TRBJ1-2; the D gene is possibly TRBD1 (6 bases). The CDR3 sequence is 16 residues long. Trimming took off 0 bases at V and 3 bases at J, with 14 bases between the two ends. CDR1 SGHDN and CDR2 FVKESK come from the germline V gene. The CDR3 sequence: CASSQESRGMDYGYTF. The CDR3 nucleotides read TGTGCCAGCAGCCAAGAGAGCAGGGGCATGGACTATGGCTACACCTTC. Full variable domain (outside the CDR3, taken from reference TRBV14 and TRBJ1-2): EAGVTQFPSHSVIEKGQTVTLRCDPISGHDNLYWYRRVMGKEIKFLLHFVKESKQDESGMPNNRFLAERTGGTYSTLKVQPAELEDSGVYFCASSQESRGMDYGYTFGSGTRLTVV.

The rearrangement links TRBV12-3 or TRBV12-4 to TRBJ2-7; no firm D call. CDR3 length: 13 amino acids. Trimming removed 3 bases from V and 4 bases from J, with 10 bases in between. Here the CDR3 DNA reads TGTGCCAGCAGTTTCACAGCCACGTACGAGCAGTACTTC. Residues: CASSFTATYEQYF.

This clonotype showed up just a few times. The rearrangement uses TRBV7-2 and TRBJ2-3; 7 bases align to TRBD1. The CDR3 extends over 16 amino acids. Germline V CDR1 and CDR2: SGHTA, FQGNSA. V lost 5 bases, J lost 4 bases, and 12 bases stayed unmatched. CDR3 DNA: TGTGCCAGCAGCAACCCATTGCCCCAGGGGGCAGATACGCAGTATTTT. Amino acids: CASSNPLPQGADTQYF.

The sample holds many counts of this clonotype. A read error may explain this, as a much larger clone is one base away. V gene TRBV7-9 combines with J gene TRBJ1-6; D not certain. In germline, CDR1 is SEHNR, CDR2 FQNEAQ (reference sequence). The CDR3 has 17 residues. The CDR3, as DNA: TGTGCCAGCAGCACACACGACCTTGAGGGAGCCAATTCACCCCCCCACTTT. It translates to CASSTHDLEGANSPPHF.

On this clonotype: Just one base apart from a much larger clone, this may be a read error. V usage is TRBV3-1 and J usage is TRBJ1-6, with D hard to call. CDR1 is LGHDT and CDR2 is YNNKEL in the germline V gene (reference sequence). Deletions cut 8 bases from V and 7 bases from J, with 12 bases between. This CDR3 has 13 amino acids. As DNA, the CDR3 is TGTGCCAGCGAGCGGGCCTTAAATTCACCCCTCCACTTT. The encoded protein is CASERALNSPLHF.

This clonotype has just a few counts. CDR3 loop: CSAPLGGPQHF. The CDR3 region has the DNA TGCAGTGCTCCCCTGGGGGGGCCCCAGCATTTT. The chain employs TRBV20-1 and TRBJ1-5; tentative D call: TRBD1 (5 bases). Looked up from germline, CDR1 is DFQATT and CDR2 is SNEGSKA (reference sequence). CDR3 length: 11 residues. V lost 5 bases and J 9 bases, leaving 11 bases between the germline ends.

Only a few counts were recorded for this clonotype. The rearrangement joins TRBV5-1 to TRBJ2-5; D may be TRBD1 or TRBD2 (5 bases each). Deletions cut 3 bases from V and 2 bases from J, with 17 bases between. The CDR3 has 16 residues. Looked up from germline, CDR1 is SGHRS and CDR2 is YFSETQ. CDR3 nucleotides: TGCGCCAGCAGCTCCCTAGCCGAGGGGTGGCAAGAGACCCAGTACTTC. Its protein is CASSSLAEGWQETQYF. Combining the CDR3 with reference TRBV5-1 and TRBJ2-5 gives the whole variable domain KAGVTQTPRYLIKTRGQQVTLSCSPISGHRSVSWYQQTPGQGLQFLFEYFSETQRNKGNFPGRFSGRQFSNSRSEMNVSTLELGDSALYLCASSSLAEGWQETQYFGPGTRLLVL.

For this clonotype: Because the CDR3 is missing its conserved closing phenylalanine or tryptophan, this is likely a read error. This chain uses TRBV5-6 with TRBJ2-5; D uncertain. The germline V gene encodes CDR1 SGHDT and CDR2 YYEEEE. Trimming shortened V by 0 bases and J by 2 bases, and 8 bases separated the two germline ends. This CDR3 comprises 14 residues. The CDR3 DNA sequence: TGTGCCAGCAGCTTGGGAATTGAACAAGAGACCCAGTACTTG. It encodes CASSLGIEQETQYL.

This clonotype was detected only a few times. The CDR3 sequence: CATSRAGPARVDEKLFF. The CDR3 DNA reads TGTGCCACCAGCAGAGCAGGACCGGCCAGGGTCGATGAAAAACTGTTTTTT. This rearrangement joins TRBV15 to TRBJ1-4, with D tentatively TRBD1 (5 bases). There are 17 residues in the CDR3. The V end was cut by 1 base, the J end by 6 bases, with 18 bases between. Germline CDR1 LNHNV, CDR2 YYDKDF (reference sequence).

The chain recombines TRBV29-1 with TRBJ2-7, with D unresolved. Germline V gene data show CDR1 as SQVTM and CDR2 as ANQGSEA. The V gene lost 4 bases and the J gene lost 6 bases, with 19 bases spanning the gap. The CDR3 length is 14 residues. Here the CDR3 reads CSVGADQASREQYF. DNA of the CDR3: TGCAGCGTTGGGGCGGATCAAGCGTCTCGCGAGCAGTACTTC.

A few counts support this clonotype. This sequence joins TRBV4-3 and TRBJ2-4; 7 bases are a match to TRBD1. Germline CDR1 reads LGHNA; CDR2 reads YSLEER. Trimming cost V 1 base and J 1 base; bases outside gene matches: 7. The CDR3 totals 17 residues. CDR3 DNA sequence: TGCGCCAGCAGCCAAGTTGCAGGGGGAGATGCCAAAAACATTCAGTACTTC. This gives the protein CASSQVAGGDAKNIQYF.